This entry features one T cell receptor (beta chain) sequence. Its antigen is not known. One entry per CDR3 protein results from TCRdb running MiXCR on the 5' RACE reads. The sample holds some 400,000 distinct CDR3 sequences, 20% to 25% seen once. The data are from a study of CD8 T cells in ankylosing spondylitis. The study, taken as a whole, reports: For ankylosing spondylitis blood, a TCR beta motif of seven to nine highly homologous variants appeared characteristic.

The length of the CDR3 is 15 residues. Trimming cost V 11 bases and J 5 bases, with 19 bases left between them. The germline V gene has CDR1 MGHDK and CDR2 SYGVNS. This receptor was taken from a male donor with ankylosing spondylitis. This chain links TRBV25-1 with TRBJ1-6; no firm D call. Source material: blood, either unsorted or a sorted T cell fraction (not recorded which). The CDR3 sequence is CASRGQELNNSPLHF. CDR3 bases: TGTGCCTCCCGAGGGCAGGAGTTAAATAATTCACCCCTCCACTTT.